This TCR beta chain was recovered during a study of cytomegalovirus exposure and HLA in healthy donors. Broader study findings: The authors later found TCR association rates varying by HLA locus, with DRB1 most and HLA-C fewest.

The CDR3 runs 15 residues. Trimming left V 3 bases short and J 0 bases short, with 12 bases between. In germline, CDR1 is MNHEY, CDR2 SVGAGI. The primer mix had 60 Vbeta and 13 Jbeta primers. Original methodology: Later work found around 85 million unique TCR beta chains, with some 11 million shared. Only in-frame clones appear in the TCRdb table, and some are missing; sequencing was by immunoSEQ multiplex PCR. V and J calls and clone size follow that table, whereas D and trimming were derived from the DNA. The repertoire consists of approximately 200,000 clones, with 81% occurring once and the leading ten covering about 1.9%. In regard to this clone: Its antigen is not identified.

The clonotype originates from a woman younger than 30 in good health and CMV-seropositive. Sequences were obtained from PBMCs. The chain employs TRBV6-5 and TRBJ2-7; perhaps TRBD1 as D (6 bases). The CDR3 region has the DNA TGTGCCAGCAGTTATACCACAGGGAGCTCCTACGAGCAGTACTTC. Its protein product is CASSYTTGSSYEQYF.